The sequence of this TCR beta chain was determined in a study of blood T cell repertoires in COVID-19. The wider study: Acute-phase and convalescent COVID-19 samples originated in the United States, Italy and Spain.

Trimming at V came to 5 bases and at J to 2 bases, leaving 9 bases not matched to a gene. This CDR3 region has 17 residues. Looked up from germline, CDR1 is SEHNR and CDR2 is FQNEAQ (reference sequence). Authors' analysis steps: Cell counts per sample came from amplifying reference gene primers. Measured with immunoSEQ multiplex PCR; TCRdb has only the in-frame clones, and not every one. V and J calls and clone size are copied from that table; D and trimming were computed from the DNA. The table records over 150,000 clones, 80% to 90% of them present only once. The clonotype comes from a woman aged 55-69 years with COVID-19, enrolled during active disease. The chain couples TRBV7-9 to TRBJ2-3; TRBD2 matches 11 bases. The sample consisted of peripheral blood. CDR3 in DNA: TGTGCCAGCAGCCCTAGAAGACTAGCGGGAACCACAGATACGCAGTATTTT. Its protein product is CASSPRRLAGTTDTQYF.